This is a list of T cell receptor beta chains from one sample in a study of blood T cell repertoires in COVID-19. Generated by immunoSEQ multiplex PCR, the TCRdb table keeps only in-frame clones and is missing some. The table includes around 300,000 clones, about 88% detected once. Sequencing used peripheral blood. All receptors come from an older woman with COVID-19, enrolled during active disease. Each CDR3 is given with its conserved first and last residue. D genes are given only for firm matches. Rows may omit the clone size; those that give it use once, few, many or a size class.

cdr3_nt cdr3_aa clone_size v_call d_call j_call
TGTGCCAGCAGCGTGGGACAGCAGAACACTGAAGCTTTCTTT CASSVGQQNTEAFF - TRBV4-2 TRBD1 TRBJ1-1
TGTGCCTGGAGTAAAAGAAGCGGGGGGTTCGAGACCCAGTACTTC CAWSKRSGGFETQYF - TRBV30 TRBD2 TRBJ2-5
TGTGCCAGCAGGTCCGACAGCAGCGATCAGCCCCAGCATTTT CASRSDSSDQPQHF few TRBV7-9 - TRBJ1-5
TGTGCCAGCAGCCTTTCTTGGACATATCACAATGAGCAGTTCTTC CASSLSWTYHNEQFF - TRBV7-2 - TRBJ2-1
TGTGCCAGCAGCCAAACCTCCCGACTAGCGGGGGGCAGCACAGATACGCAGTATTTT CASSQTSRLAGGSTDTQYF - TRBV13 TRBD2 TRBJ2-3
TGCGCCAGCAGCCACGATAGGGGGAGAGGGTCACCCCTCCACTTT CASSHDRGRGSPLHF few TRBV5-1 - TRBJ1-6
TGTGCCAGCAGTCCGACGACTAGCGGGGAAAGTAATGAGCAGTTCTTC CASSPTTSGESNEQFF - TRBV28 TRBD2 TRBJ2-1
TGTGCCAGCAGCTTAACAGGGGAAAAAGGCTATGGCTACACCTTC CASSLTGEKGYGYTF - TRBV7-3 - TRBJ1-2
TGTGCCAGCTCACCTCCCGGACAGGGTAACACTGAAGCTTTCTTT CASSPPGQGNTEAFF once TRBV18 TRBD1 TRBJ1-1
TGTGCCAGCAGGCCAATAGGGGACACTGAAGCTTTCTTT CASRPIGDTEAFF - TRBV28 - TRBJ1-1
TGTGCCAGCAGTTCAGGACTAGCGGGGTCCTACAATGAGCAGTTCTTC CASSSGLAGSYNEQFF - TRBV2 TRBD2 TRBJ2-1
TGTGCCAGCTCCAGAGACAGGGACAATGAGCAGTTCTTC CASSRDRDNEQFF - TRBV2 TRBD1 TRBJ2-1
TGTGCCAGCAGTTCGCCACAGGGGCTTGCGGAGACCCAGTACTTC CASSSPQGLAETQYF - TRBV28 TRBD1 TRBJ2-5
TGCGCCAGCAGCGGTGGCGGGGGCCTACCCCTCCACTTT CASSGGGGLPLHF - TRBV5-1 - TRBJ1-6
TGTGCCAGCTCACCACAGGGGGCTGCGAACACCGGGGAGCTGTTTTTT CASSPQGAANTGELFF - TRBV18 TRBD1 TRBJ2-2
TGCAGCGTCGGACAGGGGGCGGACAATGAGCAGTTCTTC CSVGQGADNEQFF - TRBV29-1 TRBD1 TRBJ2-1
TGTGCCAGCAGCCGGGACACCTATGAAAAACTGTTTTTT CASSRDTYEKLFF - TRBV6-2/TRBV6-3 - TRBJ1-4
TGTGCCAGCAGCCAGGGACTAGCGGGGGCCCGCTCCTACGAGCAGTACTTC CASSQGLAGARSYEQYF - TRBV3-1/TRBV3-2 TRBD2 TRBJ2-7
TGTGCCAGCAGCTCCAGGGCGAACACTGAAGCTTTCTTT CASSSRANTEAFF - TRBV9 - TRBJ1-1
TGCAGCGTCCGCCGACAGGCGACCTACGAGCAGTACTTC CSVRRQATYEQYF - TRBV29-1 - TRBJ2-7